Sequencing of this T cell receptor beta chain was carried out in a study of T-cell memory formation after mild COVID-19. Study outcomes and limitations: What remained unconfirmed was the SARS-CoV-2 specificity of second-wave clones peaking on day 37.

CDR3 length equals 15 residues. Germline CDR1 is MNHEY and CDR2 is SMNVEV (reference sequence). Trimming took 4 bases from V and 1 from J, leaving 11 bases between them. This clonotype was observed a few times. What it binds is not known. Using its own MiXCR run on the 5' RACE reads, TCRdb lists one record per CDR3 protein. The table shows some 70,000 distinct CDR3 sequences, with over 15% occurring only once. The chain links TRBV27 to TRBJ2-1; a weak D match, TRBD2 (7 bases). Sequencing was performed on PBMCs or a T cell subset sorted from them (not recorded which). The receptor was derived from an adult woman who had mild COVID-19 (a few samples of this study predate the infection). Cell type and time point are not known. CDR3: CASSSGGPSYNEQFF. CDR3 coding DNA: TGTGCCAGCAGTTCCGGGGGGCCTTCCTACAATGAGCAGTTCTTC.